These 14 T cell receptor beta chains came from one sample sequenced in a study of CD8+ T cells in alopecia areata. Isolated RNA was reverse transcribed into cDNA used as the sequencing template. Generated by immunoSEQ multiplex PCR, the TCRdb table keeps only in-frame clones and is missing some. This table holds 100,000 to 130,000 clones, roughly 84% found once. Regarding treatment: oral pan-JAK inhibitor, 5-10 mg twice daily. The input for sequencing was CD8+ T cells sorted from blood, taken at week 24, from a patient treated with tofacitinib. These TCRs come from a human donor with alopecia areata.

The CDR3 coding sequence is TGCGCCAGCAGCTTAGGGACGGGCAGCTCCTACGAGCAGTACTTC. It encodes CASSLGTGSSYEQYF. The J gene is TRBJ2-7, the V gene TRBV5-1, with D perhaps being TRBD1 or TRBD2 (5 bases each). The CDR3 covers 15 residues. V lost 2 bases and J lost 0, with 12 bases in between. CDR1 is SGHRS, CDR2 YFSETQ, per germline.

Remarks on this clone: This sample also contains other DNA sequences that code for the same CDR3. The V call is TRBV29-1, the J call TRBJ2-7, with TRBD1 matching over 7 bases. With V trimmed by 1 base and J by 3 bases, 6 bases remained unmatched. This CDR3 is built from 14 residues. Per germline, CDR1 SQVTM and CDR2 ANQGSEA. CDR3 DNA: TGCAGCGTTGAAGGGACAGGCTGGGACTACGAGCAGTACTTC. Translation gives CSVEGTGWDYEQYF.

The chain recombines TRBV5-1 with TRBJ1-4; 10 bases map to TRBD1. This CDR3 comprises 14 residues. The V and J ends lost 3 bases and 8 bases, in that order; junction bases with no gene match: 4. CDR1 is SGHRS, CDR2 YFSETQ, per germline. CDR3 sequence reads: CASSSDRGREKLFF. The CDR3 bases are TGCGCCAGCAGCTCTGACAGGGGGCGGGAAAAACTGTTTTTT.

The CDR3, as DNA: TGTGCCAGCAGCTTCGGTAGGCAGGGACAGTACTTC. Translated: CASSFGRQGQYF. This sequence joins TRBV7-2 and TRBJ2-7; D is perhaps TRBD1 (5 bases). Trimming removed 3 bases at V and 10 bases at J, with 13 bases between. Germline assignment: CDR1 SGHTA and CDR2 FQGNSA. This CDR3 has 12 amino acids.

The chain is built from TRBV27 and TRBJ2-2; D call uncertain. Trimming took off 0 bases at V and 6 bases at J, with 8 bases between the two ends. The CDR3 consists of 14 residues. From germline, CDR1 is MNHEY and CDR2 SMNVEV (reference sequence). Here the CDR3 reads CASSLSKRAGELFF. The CDR3 coding sequence is TGTGCCAGCAGTTTATCGAAAAGGGCCGGGGAGCTGTTTTTT.

The rearrangement uses TRBV4-3 and TRBJ1-2; 7 bases align to TRBD1. The CDR3 spans 15 residues. Germline V gene data show CDR1 as LGHNA and CDR2 as YSLEER. Losses at the gene ends were 1 base for V and 4 bases for J; bases not matched to a gene: 6. As DNA, the CDR3 is TGCGCCAGCAGCCAAGGAGTGGGACAGACCTATGGCTACACCTTC. The encoded protein is CASSQGVGQTYGYTF.

J is TRBJ2-3 and V is TRBV5-1, with 14 nucleotides matching TRBD2. The V gene's germline CDR1 is SGHRS and CDR2 YFSETQ. The CDR3 covers 17 residues. Germline trimming cut 4 bases from V and 5 bases from J; bases unmatched to any gene: 9. CDR3 amino acids: CASSRGLAGGELDTQYF. The CDR3 coding sequence is TGCGCCAGCAGCCGTGGACTAGCGGGGGGCGAACTAGATACGCAGTATTTT.

This clone came up once. J is TRBJ2-5 and V is TRBV7-6; D is perhaps TRBD1 (5 bases). The J call is doubtful: the DNA matches TRBJ2-7 better. The CDR3 covers 13 residues. Germline CDR1 and CDR2: SGHVS and FNYEAQ. CDR3 amino acids: CASSLGQNYEQYF. The CDR3 region has the DNA TGTGCCAGCAGCTTAGGACAGAACTACGAGCAGTACTTC.

This rearrangement joins TRBV11-1 to TRBJ2-5; D is undetermined. The CDR3 is 15 residues long. Germline V gene sequence: CDR1 SGHAT, CDR2 FQDESV (reference sequence). V gave up 5 bases and J gave up 7 bases, with 20 bases separating them. CDR3 in DNA: TGTGCCAGCAGCCTTCAAGCCAGCCCTGCAGGGACCCAGTACTTC. This codes for CASSLQASPAGTQYF.

This clone has a single count. The CDR3 DNA follows: TGTGCCAGCAGCGAGAGGAGAGGGGGGGCGCAAGAGACCCAGTACTTC. It specifies CASSERRGGAQETQYF. The V call is TRBV9, the J call TRBJ2-5, with D maybe TRBD2 (7 bases). This CDR3 has 16 residues. Looked up from germline, CDR1 is SGDLS and CDR2 is YYNGEE. Trimming took off 3 bases at V and 2 bases at J, with 17 bases between the two ends.

The chain uses TRBV7-6 and TRBJ2-5; 7 bases line up with TRBD2. CDR1 is SGHVS, CDR2 FNYEAQ, per germline. V shed 2 bases and J 2 bases; nucleotides not matched to a gene: 5. The CDR3 runs to 15 residues. For the CDR3, the DNA is TGTGCCAGCAGCTTAATCCGCGGGGGTCAAGAGACCCAGTACTTC. Its translation is CASSLIRGGQETQYF.

CDR3 nucleotides: TGTGCCAGTACCGACAGGGGAGCTGAAGCTTTCTTT. Encoded protein: CASTDRGAEAFF. V usage is TRBV19 and J usage is TRBJ1-1; 8 nucleotides align to TRBD1. Germline loops: CDR1 LNHDA, CDR2 SQIVND (reference sequence). V shed 7 bases and J 6 bases; nucleotides not matched to a gene: 4. The CDR3 length is 12 residues.

This clone has only a few counts. V and J are TRBV27 and TRBJ2-2, with D possibly being TRBD2 (5 bases). The germline CDR1 and CDR2 sequences are MNHEY and SMNVEV (reference sequence). The CDR3 covers 15 residues. With 3 bases removed from V and 0 bases from J, the gap between germline ends came to 8 bases. The CDR3 coding sequence is TGTGCCAGCAGTTTCGGGATAGCGAACACCGGGGAGCTGTTTTTT. Amino acid sequence: CASSFGIANTGELFF.

Only one count was recorded for this clone. This rearrangement joins TRBV9 to TRBJ1-5; D not resolved. V was clipped by 3 bases and J by 0 bases, with 7 bases between them. The V gene's germline CDR1 is SGDLS and CDR2 YYNGEE. The length of the CDR3 is 14 residues. The CDR3 sequence: CASSGGYSNQPQHF. The CDR3 DNA reads as TGTGCCAGCAGCGGCGGCTATAGCAATCAGCCCCAGCATTTT.